The clone carrying this T cell receptor beta chain was recorded at least ten times. Its antigen is currently unknown. The CDR3 totals 13 residues. CDR1 and CDR2 from the germline V gene are MNHNS and SASEGT. With 11 bases removed from V and 0 bases from J, the gap between germline ends came to 8 bases. This sample was included in a study of Graves' ophthalmopathy and Graves' hyperthyroidism. Whole-study results and caveats: Most clonotypes expanded in thyroid above 0.001 frequency were present in blood too.

RNA transcripts yielded amplified TCR beta CDR3 regions. RT-PCR in the first round used HTBI primers; a second-round multiplex PCR followed. TCRdb re-called the multiplex PCR reads through MiXCR, storing one row per CDR3 protein. The sample includes 350,000 or so distinct CDR3 sequences, around a sixth seen only once; the top ten take 9% to 15%. The TCR sequence derives from an adult man with Graves' ophthalmopathy. V usage is TRBV6-1 and J usage is TRBJ2-6; D remains unclear. The sequencing sample was made of peripheral blood. Here the CDR3 reads CALDNSGANVLTF. The CDR3 nucleotides read TGTGCCCTCGACAACTCTGGGGCCAACGTCCTGACTTTC.